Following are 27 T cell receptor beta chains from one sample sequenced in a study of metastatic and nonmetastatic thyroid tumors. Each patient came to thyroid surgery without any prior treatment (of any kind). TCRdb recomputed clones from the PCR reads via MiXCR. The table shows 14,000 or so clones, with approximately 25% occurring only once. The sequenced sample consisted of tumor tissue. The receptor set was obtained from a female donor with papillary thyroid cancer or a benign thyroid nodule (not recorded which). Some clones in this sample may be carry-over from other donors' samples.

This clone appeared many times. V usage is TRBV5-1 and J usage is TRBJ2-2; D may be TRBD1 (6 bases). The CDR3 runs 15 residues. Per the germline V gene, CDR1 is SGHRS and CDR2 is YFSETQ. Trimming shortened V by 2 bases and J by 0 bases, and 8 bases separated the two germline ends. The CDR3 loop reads CASSLQGPNTGELFF. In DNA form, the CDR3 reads TGCGCCAGCAGCTTACAGGGCCCGAACACCGGGGAGCTGTTTTTT.

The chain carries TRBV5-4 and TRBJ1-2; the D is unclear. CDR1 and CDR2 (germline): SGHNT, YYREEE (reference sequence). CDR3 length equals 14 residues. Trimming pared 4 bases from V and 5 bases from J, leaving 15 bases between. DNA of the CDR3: TGTGCCAGCAGCCGGTGGGGTGGAGGGTATGGCTACACCTTC. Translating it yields CASSRWGGGYGYTF.

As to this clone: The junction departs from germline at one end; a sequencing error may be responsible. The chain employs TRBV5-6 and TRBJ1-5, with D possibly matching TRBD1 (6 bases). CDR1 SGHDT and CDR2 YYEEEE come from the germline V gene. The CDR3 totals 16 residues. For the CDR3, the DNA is TGCGCCAGCAGCTGGCTGCAGGGGCGGTCCAATCAGCCCCAGCATTTT. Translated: CASSWLQGRSNQPQHF.

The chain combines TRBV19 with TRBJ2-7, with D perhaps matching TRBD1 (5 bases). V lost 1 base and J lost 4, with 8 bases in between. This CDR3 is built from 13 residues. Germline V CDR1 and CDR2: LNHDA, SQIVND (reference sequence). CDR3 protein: CASSIGRGYEQYF. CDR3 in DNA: TGTGCCAGTAGTATAGGAAGGGGTTACGAGCAGTACTTC.

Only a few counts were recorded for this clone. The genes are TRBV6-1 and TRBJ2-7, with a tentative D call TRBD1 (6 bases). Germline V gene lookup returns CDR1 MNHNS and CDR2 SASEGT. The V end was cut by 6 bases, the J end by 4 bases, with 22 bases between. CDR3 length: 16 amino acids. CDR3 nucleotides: TGTGCCAGCAGCTCGCAAACCGGGACAAGTATTTACGAGCAGTACTTC. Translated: CASSSQTGTSIYEQYF.

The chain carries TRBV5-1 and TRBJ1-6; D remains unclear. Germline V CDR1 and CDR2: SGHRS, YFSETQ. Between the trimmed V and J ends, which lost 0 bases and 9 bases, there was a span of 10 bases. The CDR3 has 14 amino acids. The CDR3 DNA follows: TGCGCCAGCAGCTTGGTCCAGACGGGTTCACCCCTCCACTTT. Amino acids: CASSLVQTGSPLHF.

CDR3 bases: TGTGCCAGCAGCTTTGGGACAGGGATACAGCCCCAGCATTTT. It yields the protein CASSFGTGIQPQHF. The genes are TRBV5-6 and TRBJ1-5; 9 bases line up with TRBD1. V lost 2 bases, J lost 7 bases, and 4 bases stayed unmatched. The CDR3 contains 14 residues. Germline CDR1 and CDR2: SGHDT and YYEEEE.

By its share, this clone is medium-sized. The CDR3 is CASSLLPGGNQPQHF. CDR3 in DNA: TGTGCCAGCAGTTTATTGCCAGGGGGAAATCAGCCCCAGCATTTT. This chain uses TRBV27 with TRBJ1-5; 7 bases map to TRBD1. This CDR3 comprises 15 residues. Germline values: CDR1 MNHEY, CDR2 SMNVEV (reference sequence). J gave up 4 bases and V 1 base, and 4 bases lay outside the gene matches.

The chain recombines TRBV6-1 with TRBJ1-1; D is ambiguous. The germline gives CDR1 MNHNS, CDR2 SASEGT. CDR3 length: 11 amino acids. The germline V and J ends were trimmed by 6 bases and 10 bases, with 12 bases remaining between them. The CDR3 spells CASSNRTGAFF. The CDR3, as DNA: TGTGCCAGCAGCAACCGGACGGGAGCTTTCTTT.

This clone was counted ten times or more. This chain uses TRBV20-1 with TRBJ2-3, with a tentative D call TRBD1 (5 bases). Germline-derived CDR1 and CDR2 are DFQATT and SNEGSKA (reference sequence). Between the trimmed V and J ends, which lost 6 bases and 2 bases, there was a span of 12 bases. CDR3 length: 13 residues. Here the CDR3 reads CSAKDMLTDTQYF. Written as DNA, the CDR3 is TGCAGTGCAAAGGACATGCTCACAGATACGCAGTATTTT.

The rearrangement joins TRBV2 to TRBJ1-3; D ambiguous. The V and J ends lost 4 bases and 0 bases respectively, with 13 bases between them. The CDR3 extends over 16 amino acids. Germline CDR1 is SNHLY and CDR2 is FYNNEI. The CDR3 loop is CASSVGLRYSGNTIYF. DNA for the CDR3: TGTGCCAGCAGTGTCGGCCTTCGCTACTCTGGAAACACCATATATTTT.

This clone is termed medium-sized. Written as DNA, the CDR3 is TGTGCCAGCAGCCTTATTCAGGGGCGAGGGGGTGGGCCCCAGCATTTT. Encoded protein: CASSLIQGRGGGPQHF. The chain links TRBV28 to TRBJ1-5, with a possible D match to TRBD1 (6 bases). Germline loops: CDR1 MDHEN, CDR2 SYDVKM. The CDR3 runs 16 residues. The ends were cut back, 6 bases at V and 9 bases at J, with 24 bases in the middle.

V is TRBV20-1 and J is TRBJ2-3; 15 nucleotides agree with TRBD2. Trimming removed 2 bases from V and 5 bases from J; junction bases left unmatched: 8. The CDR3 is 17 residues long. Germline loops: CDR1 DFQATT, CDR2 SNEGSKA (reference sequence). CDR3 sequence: CSARRTSGRARGDTQYF. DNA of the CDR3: TGCAGTGCTAGAAGGACTAGCGGGAGGGCGAGGGGAGATACGCAGTATTTT.

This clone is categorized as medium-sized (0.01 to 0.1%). CDR3 nucleotide sequence: TGTGCCACCAACACGGGACTAGCGGGAGTGGGTGAGCAGTTCTTC. Protein: CATNTGLAGVGEQFF. The chain uses TRBV25-1 and TRBJ2-1; 14 bases align to TRBD2. J was trimmed by 9 bases and V by 10 bases; bases with no gene match: 11. CDR1 and CDR2 from the germline V gene are MGHDK and SYGVNS. The CDR3 is 15 amino acids. The complete variable domain, with remaining parts taken from reference TRBV25-1 and TRBJ2-1, reads EADIYQTPRYLVIGTGKKITLECSQTMGHDKMYWYQQDPGMELHLIHYSYGVNSTEKGDLSSESTVSRIRTEHFPLTLESARPSHTSQYLCATNTGLAGVGEQFFGPGTRLTVL.

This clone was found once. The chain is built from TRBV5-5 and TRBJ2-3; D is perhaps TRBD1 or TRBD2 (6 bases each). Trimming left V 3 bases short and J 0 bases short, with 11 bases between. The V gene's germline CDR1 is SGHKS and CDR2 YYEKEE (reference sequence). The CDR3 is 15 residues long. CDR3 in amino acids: CASSSGGRSTDTQYF. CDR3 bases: TGTGCCAGCAGCTCTGGGGGGCGGAGCACAGATACGCAGTATTTT.

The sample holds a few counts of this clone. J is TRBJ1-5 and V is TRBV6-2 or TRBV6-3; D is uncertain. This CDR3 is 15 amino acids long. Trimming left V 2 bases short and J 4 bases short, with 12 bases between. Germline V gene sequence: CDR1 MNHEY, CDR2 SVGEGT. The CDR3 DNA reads TGTGCCAGCAGTTACGGGTCGGACCAGAATCAGCCCCAGCATTTT. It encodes CASSYGSDQNQPQHF.

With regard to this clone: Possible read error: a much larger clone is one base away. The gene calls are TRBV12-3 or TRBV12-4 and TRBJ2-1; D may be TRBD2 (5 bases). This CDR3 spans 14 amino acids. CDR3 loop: CASSLVTTNNEQFF. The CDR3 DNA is TGCGCCAGCAGTTTAGTGACTACCAACAATGAGCAGTTCTTC.

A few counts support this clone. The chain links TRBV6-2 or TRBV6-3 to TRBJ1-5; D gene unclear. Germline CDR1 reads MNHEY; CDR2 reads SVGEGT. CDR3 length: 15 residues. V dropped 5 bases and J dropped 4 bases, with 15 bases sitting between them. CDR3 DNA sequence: TGTGCCAGCAGTACGAGGGTAGGATTAAATCAGCCCCAGCATTTT. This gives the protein CASSTRVGLNQPQHF.

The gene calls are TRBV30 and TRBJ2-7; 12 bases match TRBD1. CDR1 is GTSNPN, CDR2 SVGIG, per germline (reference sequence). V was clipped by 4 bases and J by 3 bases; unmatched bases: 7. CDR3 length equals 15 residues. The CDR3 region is CAWTLRDRGLYEQYF. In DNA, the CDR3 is TGTGCCTGGACCCTACGGGACAGGGGGCTCTACGAGCAGTACTTC.

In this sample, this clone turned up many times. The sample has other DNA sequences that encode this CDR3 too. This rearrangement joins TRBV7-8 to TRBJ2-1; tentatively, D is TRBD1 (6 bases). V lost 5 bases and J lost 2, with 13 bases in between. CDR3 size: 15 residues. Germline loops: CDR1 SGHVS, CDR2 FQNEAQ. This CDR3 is CASSRAGVTYNEQFF. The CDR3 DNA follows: TGTGCCAGCAGCCGGGCAGGGGTGACCTACAATGAGCAGTTCTTC.

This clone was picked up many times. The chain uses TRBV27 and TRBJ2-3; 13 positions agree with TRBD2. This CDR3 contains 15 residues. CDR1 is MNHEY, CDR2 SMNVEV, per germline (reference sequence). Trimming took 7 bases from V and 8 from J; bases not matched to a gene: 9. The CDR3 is CASIGTSGIIGTQYF. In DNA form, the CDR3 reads TGTGCCAGCATAGGGACTAGCGGGATAATTGGTACGCAGTATTTT.

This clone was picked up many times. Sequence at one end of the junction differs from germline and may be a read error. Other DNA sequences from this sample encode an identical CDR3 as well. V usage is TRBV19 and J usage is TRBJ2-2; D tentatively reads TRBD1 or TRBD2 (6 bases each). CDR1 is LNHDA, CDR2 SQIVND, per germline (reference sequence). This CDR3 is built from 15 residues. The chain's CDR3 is CASSIPRWGAGELFF. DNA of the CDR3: TGTGCCAGTAGTATACCCCGCTGGGGGGCCGGGGAGCTGTTCTTT.

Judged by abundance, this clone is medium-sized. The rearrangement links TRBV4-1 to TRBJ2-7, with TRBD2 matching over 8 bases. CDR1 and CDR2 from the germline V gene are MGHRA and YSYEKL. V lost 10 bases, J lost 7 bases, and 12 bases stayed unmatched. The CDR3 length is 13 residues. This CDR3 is CATFDSGSGEQYF. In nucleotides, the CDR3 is TGCGCCACCTTCGACAGCGGGAGTGGTGAGCAGTACTTC.

The CDR3: CASSDYGQETQYF. CDR3 nucleotide sequence: TGCGCCAGCAGTGATTACGGACAAGAGACCCAGTACTTC. The genes are TRBV10-2 and TRBJ2-5; D unresolved. The CDR3 runs to 13 residues. Germline CDR1 is WSHSY and CDR2 is SAAADI. V was cut by 3 bases and J by 2 bases, with 7 bases left in between.

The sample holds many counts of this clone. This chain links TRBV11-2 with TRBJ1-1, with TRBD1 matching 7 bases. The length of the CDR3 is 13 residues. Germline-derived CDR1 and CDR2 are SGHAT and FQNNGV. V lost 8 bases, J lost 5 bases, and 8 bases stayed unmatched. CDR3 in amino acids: CASGVGRGTEAFF. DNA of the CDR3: TGTGCCAGCGGGGTGGGCAGGGGGACTGAAGCTTTCTTT.

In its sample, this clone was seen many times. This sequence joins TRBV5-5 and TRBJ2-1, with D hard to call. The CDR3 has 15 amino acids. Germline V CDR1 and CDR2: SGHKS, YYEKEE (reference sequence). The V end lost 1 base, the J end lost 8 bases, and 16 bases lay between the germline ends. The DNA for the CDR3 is TGTGCCAGCAGCTTGTCGGCAGACGGGTTGTATGAGCAGTTCTTC. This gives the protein CASSLSADGLYEQFF. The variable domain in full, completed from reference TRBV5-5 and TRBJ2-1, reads DAGVTQSPTHLIKTRGQQVTLRCSPISGHKSVSWYQQVLGQGPQFIFQYYEKEERGRGNFPDRFSARQFPNYSSELNVNALLLGDSALYLCASSLSADGLYEQFFGPGTRLTVL.

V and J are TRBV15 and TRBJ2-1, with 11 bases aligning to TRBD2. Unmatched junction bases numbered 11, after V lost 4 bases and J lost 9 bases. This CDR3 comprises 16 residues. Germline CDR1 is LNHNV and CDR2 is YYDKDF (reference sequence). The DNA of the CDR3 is TGTGCCACCAGCACCCCCATGGCTAGCGGGAGGAGTGAGCAGTTCTTC. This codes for CATSTPMASGRSEQFF.